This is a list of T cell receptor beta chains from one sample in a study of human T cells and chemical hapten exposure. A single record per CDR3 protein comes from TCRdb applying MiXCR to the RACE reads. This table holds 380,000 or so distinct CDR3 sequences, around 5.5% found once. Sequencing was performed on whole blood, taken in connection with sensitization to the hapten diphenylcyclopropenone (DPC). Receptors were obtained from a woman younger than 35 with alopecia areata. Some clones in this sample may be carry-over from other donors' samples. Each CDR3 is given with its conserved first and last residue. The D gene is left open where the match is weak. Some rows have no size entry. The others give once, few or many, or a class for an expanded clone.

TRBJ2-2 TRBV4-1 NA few CASSQDPLGRFLGGELFF TGCGCCAGCAGCCAAGACCCTTTAGGCAGGTTCCTCGGCGGGGAGCTGTTTTTT
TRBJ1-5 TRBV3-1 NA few CASSHSTGNQPQHF TGTGCCAGCAGCCATTCAACCGGGAATCAGCCCCAGCATTTT
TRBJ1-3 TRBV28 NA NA CASSLPRFSGNTIYF TGTGCCAGCAGTTTACCGAGGTTCTCTGGAAACACCATATATTTT
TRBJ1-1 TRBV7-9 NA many CASSLGVDTNTEAFF TGTGCCAGCAGCTTAGGCGTCGACACAAACACTGAAGCTTTCTTT
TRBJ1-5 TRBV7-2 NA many CASSLALAANQPQHF TGTGCCAGCAGCTTAGCTTTGGCGGCCAATCAGCCCCAGCATTTT
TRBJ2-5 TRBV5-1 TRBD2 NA CASTSGQETQYF TGCGCCAGTACTAGCGGACAAGAGACCCAGTACTTC
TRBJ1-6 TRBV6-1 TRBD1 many CAILRDRGESPLHF TGTGCCATTCTCCGGGACAGGGGAGAATCACCCCTCCACTTT
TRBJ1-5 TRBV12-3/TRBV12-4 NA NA CASSLAADSNQPQHF TGTGCCAGCAGTTTAGCGGCAGACAGCAATCAGCCCCAGCATTTT
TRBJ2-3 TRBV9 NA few CASSAGGGDRLDTQYF TGTGCCAGCAGCGCAGGCGGAGGTGATAGATTAGATACGCAGTATTTT
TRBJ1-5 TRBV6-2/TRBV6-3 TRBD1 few CASTPPTGGQPQHF TGTGCCAGCACCCCACCAACAGGGGGGCAGCCCCAGCATTTT
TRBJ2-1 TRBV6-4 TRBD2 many CASSPGLAGGSSYNEQFF TGTGCCAGCAGTCCGGGACTAGCGGGGGGAAGCTCCTACAATGAGCAGTTCTTC
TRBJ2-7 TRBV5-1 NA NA CASSYNSYEQYF TGCGCCAGCAGCTATAACTCCTACGAGCAGTACTTC
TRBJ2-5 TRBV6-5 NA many CASSRQVQETQYF TGTGCCAGCAGTCGACAGGTTCAAGAGACCCAGTACTTC
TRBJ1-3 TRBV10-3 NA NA CAISESKAAGNTIYF TGTGCCATCAGTGAGTCGAAGGCGGCTGGAAACACCATATATTTT
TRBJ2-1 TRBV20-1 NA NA CSAHSGTVYNEQFF TGCAGTGCCCATTCCGGGACGGTGTACAATGAGCAGTTCTTC
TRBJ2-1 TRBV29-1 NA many CSVGDQSSYNEQFF TGCAGCGTTGGGGACCAAAGCTCCTACAATGAGCAGTTCTTC
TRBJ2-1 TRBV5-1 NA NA CASSRSGGPYNEQFF TGCGCCAGCAGCCGGAGTGGGGGACCCTACAATGAGCAGTTCTTC
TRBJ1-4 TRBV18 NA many CASSPQETANEKLFF TGTGCCAGCTCACCTCAGGAAACGGCTAATGAAAAACTGTTTTTT
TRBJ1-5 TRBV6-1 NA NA CASSPGGDSNQPQHF TGTGCCAGCAGTCCCGGCGGAGATAGCAATCAGCCCCAGCATTTT
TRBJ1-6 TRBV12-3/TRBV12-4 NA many CATRASSYNSPLHF TGTGCCACCAGAGCGAGCTCCTATAATTCACCCCTCCACTTT
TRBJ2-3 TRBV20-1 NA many CSTPGARGVTDTQYF TGCAGTACTCCCGGCGCGCGGGGCGTCACGGATACGCAGTATTTT
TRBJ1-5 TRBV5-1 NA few CASSLYPGAIGQPQHF TGCGCCAGCAGCTTGTATCCGGGGGCTATCGGTCAGCCCCAGCATTTT
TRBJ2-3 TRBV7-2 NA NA CASSRVSGEDTQYF TGTGCCAGCAGCCGCGTATCGGGGGAAGATACGCAGTATTTT
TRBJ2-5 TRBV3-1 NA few CASSRLVRTQETQYF TGTGCCAGCAGCCGATTAGTCCGGACCCAAGAGACCCAGTACTTC
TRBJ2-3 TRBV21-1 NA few CASSKATGGIPCTDTQYF TGTGCCAGCAGCAAAGCGACGGGCGGTATACCTTGCACAGATACGCAGTATTTT
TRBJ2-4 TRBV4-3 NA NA CTSSQGRGRRAKNIQYF TGCACCAGCAGCCAAGGCCGAGGGCGGAGAGCCAAAAACATTCAGTACTTC
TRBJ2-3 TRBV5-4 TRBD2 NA CASSFRASGGDTQYF TGTGCCAGCAGCTTTCGGGCTAGCGGGGGAGATACGCAGTATTTT
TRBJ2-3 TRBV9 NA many CASSPRRLGDTQYF TGTGCCAGCAGCCCCCGGAGGTTAGGGGATACGCAGTATTTT
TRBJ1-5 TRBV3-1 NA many CASSKGINPNQPQHF TGTGCCAGCAGTAAGGGGATCAACCCCAATCAGCCCCAGCATTTT
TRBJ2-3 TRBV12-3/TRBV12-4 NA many CASSFGPFTDTQYF TGTGCCAGCAGTTTTGGTCCTTTCACAGATACGCAGTATTTT
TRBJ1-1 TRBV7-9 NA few CASSLARTENTEAFF TGTGCCAGCAGCTTAGCGAGGACAGAGAACACTGAAGCTTTCTTT
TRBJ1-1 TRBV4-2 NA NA CASSQATEGSTEAFF TGTGCCAGCAGCCAAGCGACGGAGGGAAGCACTGAAGCTTTCTTT
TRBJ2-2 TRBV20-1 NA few CSARRAGPRNTGELFF TGCAGTGCCCGAAGGGCAGGGCCGCGGAACACCGGGGAGCTGTTTTTT
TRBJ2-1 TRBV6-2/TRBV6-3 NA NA CASSTSGIGQFF TGTGCCAGCAGTACCAGCGGTATCGGGCAGTTCTTC
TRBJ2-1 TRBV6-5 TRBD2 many CASRFIAGSYNEQFF TGTGCCAGCAGGTTTATAGCGGGGTCCTACAATGAGCAGTTCTTC
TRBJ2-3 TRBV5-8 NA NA CASSLDQGGVTDTQYF TGTGCCAGCAGCTTGGACCAGGGGGGAGTCACAGATACGCAGTATTTT
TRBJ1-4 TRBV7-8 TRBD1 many CASSLVTGGLFF TGTGCCAGCAGCTTAGTAACAGGGGGACTGTTTTTT
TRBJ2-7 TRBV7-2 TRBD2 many CASSLVRDYSYEQYF TGTGCCAGCAGCTTAGTACGGGACTACTCCTACGAGCAGTACTTC
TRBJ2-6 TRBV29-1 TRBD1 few CSVGGTASGANVLTF TGCAGCGTTGGGGGGACAGCCTCTGGGGCCAACGTCCTGACTTTC
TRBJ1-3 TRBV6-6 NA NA CASSYSIHTRPHTIYF TGTGCCAGCAGTTACTCGATTCACACTCGGCCACACACCATATATTTT
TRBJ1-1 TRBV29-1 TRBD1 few CSADREGTEAFF TGCAGCGCCGACAGGGAGGGGACTGAAGCTTTCTTT
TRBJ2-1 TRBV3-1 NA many CASSQGGRGEQFF TGTGCCAGCAGCCAAGGGGGGCGGGGTGAGCAGTTCTTC
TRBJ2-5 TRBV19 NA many CASSIKGVETQYF TGTGCCAGTAGTATCAAAGGGGTAGAGACCCAGTACTTC
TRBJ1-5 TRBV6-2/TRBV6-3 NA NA CASSEDGAPQHF TGTGCCAGCAGTGAGGACGGAGCACCCCAGCATTTT
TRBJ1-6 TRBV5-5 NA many CASSLNPSYNSPLHF TGTGCCAGCAGCTTGAATCCATCCTATAATTCACCCCTCCACTTT
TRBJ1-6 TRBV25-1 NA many CASSDQSHSPLRF TGTGCCAGCAGTGATCAATCACATTCACCCCTCCGCTTT
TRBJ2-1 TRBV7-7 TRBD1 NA CASSLQRSQTGGNEQFF TGTGCTAGCAGCTTGCAGAGAAGTCAGACAGGGGGTAATGAGCAGTTCTTC
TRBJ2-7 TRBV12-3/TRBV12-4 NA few CASSLGRGQQYF TGTGCCAGCAGTTTAGGCAGGGGACAGCAGTACTTC
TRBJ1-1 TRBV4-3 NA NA CASSQDLGGEAFF TGCGCCAGCAGCCAAGATCTAGGAGGAGAAGCTTTCTTT
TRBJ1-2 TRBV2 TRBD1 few CASSEGSGQGDYGYTF TGTGCCAGCAGTGAAGGTTCGGGACAGGGGGACTATGGCTACACCTTC
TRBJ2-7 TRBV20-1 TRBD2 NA CSASSGESSYEQYF TGCAGTGCTAGTAGCGGGGAAAGCTCCTACGAGCAGTACTTC
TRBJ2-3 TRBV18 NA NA CASSPPVKSTDTQYF TGTGCCAGCTCACCACCGGTAAAAAGCACAGATACGCAGTATTTT
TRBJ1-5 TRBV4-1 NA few CASSIGRVNQPQHF TGCGCCAGCAGCATAGGACGGGTCAATCAGCCCCAGCATTTT
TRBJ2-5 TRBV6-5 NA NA CAAGRSRRETQYF TGTGCCGCAGGGAGGTCCCGGAGGGAGACCCAGTACTTC
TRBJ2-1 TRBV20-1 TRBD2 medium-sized CSASLTSGGADEQFF TGCAGTGCTAGCCTAACTAGCGGGGGGGCCGACGAGCAGTTCTTC
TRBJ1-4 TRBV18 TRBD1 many CASSTGGYFEKLFF TGTGCCAGCTCTACAGGGGGATATTTTGAAAAACTGTTTTTT
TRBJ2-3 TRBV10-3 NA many CASRGEGGTDTQYF TGTGCCAGCAGAGGGGAAGGGGGCACAGATACGCAGTATTTT
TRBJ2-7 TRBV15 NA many CATSRGGSYEQYF TGTGCCACCAGCCGAGGGGGATCCTACGAGCAGTACTTC
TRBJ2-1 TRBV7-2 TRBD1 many CASSLGQGLSSEQFF TGTGCCAGCAGCTTAGGACAGGGGCTATCAAGTGAGCAGTTCTTC